A single T cell receptor beta chain is shown here with its context. The target antigen is unknown. The data originate from a study of a mutant IDH1 vaccine in newly diagnosed glioma. CDR3 size: 15 residues. V was pared by 10 bases and J by 4 bases, with 10 bases of the junction left unmatched. CDR1 is LNHDA and CDR2 is SQIVND in the germline V gene (reference sequence). Time point: week 35, safety follow-up. Every single dose of the vaccine, 300 ug of mutant IDH1 20-mer peptide, came with topical imiquimod. Repertoires were generated with immunoSEQ multiplex PCR, while TCRdb's copy carries only in-frame clones and drops some. Of about 32,000 clones listed, roughly 85% were seen once; the top ten hold about 7%.

The chain joins TRBV19 to TRBJ1-5; 10 nucleotides align to TRBD1. Material: PBMCs, obtained from a glioma patient whose treatment included an IDH1 peptide vaccine. This TCR came from a woman aged 18-29 years with glioma. The CDR3 reads CATSERGQGNQPQHF. The CDR3 coding sequence is TGTGCCACTTCCGAGAGGGGACAGGGGAATCAGCCCCAGCATTTT. The full variable domain, rest sourced from reference TRBV19 and TRBJ1-5, is DGGITQSPKYLFRKEGQNVTLSCEQNLNHDAMYWYRQDPGQGLRLIYYSQIVNDFQKGDIAEGYSVSREKKESFPLTVTSAQKNPTAFYLCATSERGQGNQPQHFGDGTRLSIL.